This TCR beta chain was sequenced during a study of blood T cell repertoires in COVID-19. Trimming took 2 bases from V and 5 from J, leaving 9 bases between them. The germline V gene has CDR1 LNHDA and CDR2 SQIVND (reference sequence). There are 13 residues in the CDR3. Per the original methods: The assay estimated nucleated cells by amplifying reference gene primers. The protocol was immunoSEQ multiplex PCR, while the TCRdb copy is restricted to in-frame clones and leaves out a portion. Clone size and V and J calls were adopted from that table, with D and trimming inferred from the DNA. This table holds some 31,000 clones, approximately 85% found once.

J is TRBJ2-5 and V is TRBV19; D call uncertain. This sequence originates from a woman aged 55-70 years with active COVID-19. The specimen was peripheral blood. As DNA, the CDR3 is TGTGCCAGTAGTATAAGAAACGGGGAGACCCAGTACTTC. It is translated as CASSIRNGETQYF.